The sequence of this T cell receptor (beta chain) was determined in a study of blood T cells in healthy people across ages. Findings of the study overall: A roughly linear age-dependent decrease characterized TCR beta diversity per million T cells. Nothing was known about donor CMV status, and this possibly confounded expanded clonotype changes. Leaving the PBMCs unsorted stopped any conclusive comparison of naive versus antigen-experienced cells.

The authors ran a second PCR of about 6 to 12 cycles using a sample-barcoded 5' primer and a J-beta primer mix. Template switching added a 12-random-nucleotide identifier to every cDNA molecule. TCRdb reprocessed the 5' RACE reads with MiXCR, giving one entry per CDR3 protein. In the table there are fewer than 750,000 distinct CDR3 sequences, 52% of which are singletons. V shed 0 bases, J shed 3 bases, and the junction held 5 bases outside the gene matches. CDR3 length: 16 residues. The germline V gene encodes CDR1 MNHNY and CDR2 SVGAGI (reference sequence). Details on this clonotype: Its antigen is not identified.

This TCR came from a woman older than 75 in good health. The chain is built from TRBV6-6 and TRBJ1-5; 7 nucleotides match TRBD1. The sequenced material came from blood. The CDR3, as DNA: TGTGCCAGCAGTTACTCGTGGGGACAGTCCAATCAGCCCCAGCATTTT. Its protein is CASSYSWGQSNQPQHF.